This TCR beta chain was observed in a study of Graves' ophthalmopathy and Graves' hyperthyroidism. Per germline, CDR1 SGHTA and CDR2 FQGTGA. V gave up 5 bases and J gave up 0 bases; unmatched junction bases: 5. The CDR3 sequence is 17 residues long. This clonotype has at least ten counts. Amplification of the TCR beta CDR3 regions used RNA transcripts (as template). The library came from an HTBI-primed first-round RT-PCR and a second-round multiplex PCR. MiXCR, run by TCRdb on the multiplex PCR reads, gives a single entry per CDR3 protein. The sample shows around 1.1 million distinct CDR3 sequences, about 36% of them seen only once.

Sequences were obtained from peripheral blood or thyroid tissue (not recorded which). The chain recombines TRBV7-3 with TRBJ2-6; the match to TRBD1 covers 9 bases. This sequence originates from an adult man with Graves' hyperthyroidism. CDR3 region: CASSLRDRDSGANVLTF. As DNA, the CDR3 is TGTGCCAGCAGCCTCCGGGACAGGGACTCTGGGGCCAACGTCCTGACTTTC.